The 19 T cell receptor beta chains given below trace back to one sample, sequenced in a study of blood T cell repertoires in COVID-19. Clones were sequenced by immunoSEQ multiplex PCR, and TCRdb holds only the in-frame ones, with some missing. The table shows hundreds of thousands of clones, with 80% to 95% occurring only once. Sequences were obtained from peripheral blood. The receptors come from a man aged 60 to 69 with COVID-19, enrolled during active disease.

This chain joins TRBV5-8 and TRBJ1-2; 11 nucleotides align to TRBD1. The germline CDR1 and CDR2 sequences are SGHTS and YDEGEE. V lost 1 base to trimming and J lost 4 bases; unmatched junction nucleotides: 9. There are 17 residues in the CDR3. DNA for the CDR3: TGTGCCAGCAGCTTGTGGGACAGGGGGTCGTCGGGCTATGGCTACACCTTC. Amino acids: CASSLWDRGSSGYGYTF.

The count of this clone is one. The V and J genes are TRBV18 and TRBJ1-2; 10 positions agree with TRBD1. Germline lookup yields CDR1 KGHSH and CDR2 LQKENI. The trim removed 1 base at V and 5 bases at J, leaving 4 bases unmatched. The CDR3 spans 15 residues. The CDR3 spells CASSPRPGQGYGYTF. CDR3 nucleotide sequence: TGTGCCAGCTCACCACGTCCGGGACAGGGGTATGGCTACACCTTC.

The V and J genes are TRBV28 and TRBJ1-5, with D possibly being TRBD1 (5 bases). This CDR3 region has 16 residues. Germline CDR1 is MDHEN and CDR2 is SYDVKM. V lost 3 bases, J lost 7 bases, and 19 bases lay in between. This chain's CDR3 is CASSFDTRGGFQPQHF. The CDR3 nucleotides are TGTGCCAGCAGTTTCGACACACGGGGGGGGTTCCAGCCCCAGCATTTT.

This rearrangement joins TRBV5-1 to TRBJ1-6; 9 bases are a match to TRBD1. Trimming at V came to 3 bases and at J to 10 bases, leaving 5 bases not matched to a gene. From germline, CDR1 is SGHRS and CDR2 YFSETQ. The CDR3 consists of 14 residues. The CDR3 nucleotides are TGCGCCAGCAGCTCGGGACAGGGTAACTCACCCCTCCACTTT. Translating it yields CASSSGQGNSPLHF.

This clone was seen a single time. The chain uses TRBV4-1 and TRBJ2-7; TRBD1 agrees at 8 bases. V lost 1 base and J lost 1; bases outside the gene matches: 0. The CDR3 contains 14 residues. The germline V gene has CDR1 MGHRA and CDR2 YSYEKL. The CDR3 nucleotides read TGCGCCAGCAGCCAAGGGGACAGGTCCTACGAGCAGTACTTC. Translation gives CASSQGDRSYEQYF.

This sequence joins TRBV18 and TRBJ2-7; the match to TRBD1 covers 9 bases. V gave up 3 bases and J gave up 3 bases; unmatched junction bases: 3. CDR1 is KGHSH and CDR2 is LQKENI in the germline V gene. The CDR3 spans 14 residues. In DNA form, the CDR3 reads TGTGCCAGCTCACCCCGGACAGGGGACTACGAGCAGTACTTC. Its translation: CASSPRTGDYEQYF. Based on the CDR3 plus reference TRBV18 and TRBJ2-7, the full variable domain is NAGVMQNPRHLVRRRGQEARLRCSPMKGHSHVYWYRQLPEEGLKFMVYLQKENIIDESGMPKERFSAEFPKEGPSILRIQQVVRGDSAAYFCASSPRTGDYEQYFGPGTRLTVT.

The V call is TRBV7-6, the J call TRBJ1-1; D not certain. CDR1 SGHVS and CDR2 FNYEAQ come from the germline V gene. The CDR3 consists of 13 residues. V was clipped by 3 bases and J by 4 bases, with 9 bases between them. The CDR3 DNA reads TGTGCCAGCAGCTTTAACGAGGGCACTGAAGCTTTCTTT. It specifies CASSFNEGTEAFF.

This chain uses TRBV18 with TRBJ1-2; a possible D gene is TRBD1 (5 bases). Trimming pared 4 bases from V and 0 bases from J, leaving 15 bases between. The CDR3 is 16 residues long. Germline CDR1 and CDR2: KGHSH and LQKENI. The DNA of the CDR3 is TGTGCCAGCTCACTCCTATGGGGAGGGGCTAACTATGGCTACACCTTC. It encodes CASSLLWGGANYGYTF.

This chain links TRBV7-3 with TRBJ2-1; TRBD2 matches at 11 bases. CDR1 and CDR2 from the germline V gene are SGHTA and FQGTGA. The junction had 10 bases not matched to a gene; V was cut back by 7 bases and J by 8 bases. This CDR3 has 15 amino acids. The CDR3 DNA reads TGTGCCAGCACCTACCCGGGGACTAGCGGCTATGAGCAGTTCTTC. Translated, it gives CASTYPGTSGYEQFF.

The rearrangement joins TRBV2 to TRBJ2-7; 11 nucleotides match TRBD2. The CDR3 covers 16 residues. The junction had 12 bases not matched to a gene; V was cut back by 6 bases and J by 5 bases. Germline-derived CDR1 and CDR2 are SNHLY and FYNNEI. The CDR3 spells CASSLRVAGGHHEQYF. The CDR3 coding sequence is TGTGCCAGCAGCCTCCGGGTAGCGGGGGGGCACCACGAGCAGTACTTC.

The chain recombines TRBV7-2 with TRBJ2-7; D perhaps matches TRBD1 (6 bases). V lost 9 bases and J lost 0, with 15 bases in between. This CDR3 contains 14 residues. Germline V gene lookup returns CDR1 SGHTA and CDR2 FQGNSA. CDR3 sequence reads: CASRQASRSYEQYF. The CDR3 nucleotides read TGTGCCAGTAGACAGGCTTCACGCTCCTACGAGCAGTACTTC.

V usage is TRBV19 and J usage is TRBJ1-5, with 7 bases aligning to TRBD1. The CDR3 extends over 14 amino acids. Trimming at V came to 5 bases and at J to 1 base, leaving 2 bases not matched to a gene. Germline V CDR1 and CDR2: LNHDA, SQIVND (reference sequence). The CDR3 coding sequence is TGTGCCAGTAGTTCCAGGGGGAGCAATCAGCCCCAGCATTTT. Encoded protein: CASSSRGSNQPQHF.

This clone has only one observation. This chain connects TRBV3-1 (or the pseudogene TRBV3-2) to TRBJ2-7; 11 bases fit TRBD1. Germline CDR1 reads LGHDT; CDR2 reads YNNKEL (reference sequence). This CDR3 spans 15 amino acids. V lost 4 bases, J lost 2 bases, and 4 bases stayed unmatched. The CDR3 spells CASSRTGGTTYEQYF. As DNA, the CDR3 is TGTGCCAGCAGCCGGACAGGGGGCACAACCTACGAGCAGTACTTC.

The CDR3 DNA sequence: TGTGCCAGCAGCTTAGAGGCAGGGGGCTTTTCTGGAAACACCATATATTTT. Translation: CASSLEAGGFSGNTIYF. The J gene is TRBJ1-3, the V gene TRBV7-8; 8 nucleotides match TRBD1. V was clipped by 1 base and J by 1 base; unmatched bases: 6. Germline CDR1 and CDR2: SGHVS and FQNEAQ. The CDR3 covers 17 residues.

The rearrangement joins TRBV3-1 (or the pseudogene TRBV3-2) to TRBJ1-1, with D possibly TRBD1 on 5 matching bases. This CDR3 spans 14 amino acids. V was pared by 4 bases and J by 1 base, with 10 bases between. The germline CDR1 and CDR2 sequences are LGHDT and YNNKEL (reference sequence). CDR3 in amino acids: CASSRQIPNTEAFF. CDR3 nucleotide sequence: TGTGCCAGCAGCCGACAGATTCCGAACACTGAAGCTTTCTTT.

The V call is TRBV5-4, the J call TRBJ1-6, with D perhaps matching TRBD1 (6 bases). The CDR3 is 14 amino acids. CDR1 SGHNT and CDR2 YYREEE come from the germline V gene (reference sequence). The germline V and J ends were trimmed by 5 bases and 7 bases, with 13 bases remaining between them. As DNA, the CDR3 is TGTGCCAGCAGACTCCAGGGGATGAATTCACCCCTCCACTTT. It translates to CASRLQGMNSPLHF.

The V call is TRBV9, the J call TRBJ2-7; the D gene is possibly TRBD1 (7 bases). Trimming left V 3 bases short and J 5 bases short, with 15 bases between. The CDR3 loop spans 14 amino acids. Germline CDR1 is SGDLS and CDR2 is YYNGEE. CDR3 protein: CASSGQGGAHEQYF. CDR3 DNA: TGTGCCAGCAGCGGACAGGGAGGAGCCCACGAGCAGTACTTC.

This clone was recorded once. The CDR3 sequence is CASRLDTNMNSPLHF. The CDR3 bases are TGTGCCAGCCGTCTAGATACAAATATGAATTCACCCCTCCACTTT. This sequence joins TRBV21-1 and TRBJ1-6. TRBV21-1 represents a pseudogene. The CDR3 sequence is 15 residues long.

Remarks on this clone: Relative to the germline gene, one junction end is altered; a read error may explain this. The rearrangement links TRBV7-9 to TRBJ1-2; 7 bases agree with TRBD1. The CDR3 sequence is 11 residues long. CDR1 is SEHNR and CDR2 is FQNEAQ in the germline V gene (reference sequence). The CDR3 nucleotides read TGTGCCAGCAGCAGAGGGACAGCCAAGCACTTC. This codes for CASSRGTAKHF. Together with reference TRBV7-9 and TRBJ1-2, the CDR3 gives the full variable domain: DTGVSQNPRHKITKRGQNVTFRCDPISEHNRLYWYRQTLGQGPEFLTYFQNEAQLEKSRLLSDRFSAERPKGSFSTLEIQRTEQGDSAMYLCASSRGTAKHFGSGTRLTVV.